Listed below are T cell receptor beta chains from one sample, sequenced in a study of blood T cell repertoires in COVID-19. TCRdb's table, derived via immunoSEQ multiplex PCR, lists solely in-frame clones and lacks some. The sample has roughly 68,000 clones, roughly 87% seen once; the top ten hold around 4.9%. Sequenced sample: peripheral blood. These receptors were collected from a woman aged 50 to 60 with active COVID-19. Both conserved end residues are part of each CDR3. A D gene is named only where the DNA matches it firmly. The listing skips clone size in some rows; elsewhere it reads once, few, many or a size class.

DNA	CDR3	V	J	size	D
TGTGCCAGCAGCTTAAGGCGAAGCGGGAGACCCGATGAGCAGTTCTTC	CASSLRRSGRPDEQFF	TRBV7-3	TRBJ2-1	NA	TRBD2
TGTGCCTGGAGAGCCCGAGATACAGGGTCGCCCCAGCCCCAGCATTTT	CAWRARDTGSPQPQHF	TRBV30	TRBJ1-5	few	NA
TGCGCCAGCAGGGCGGCTACCCTGGGCACCGGGGAGCTGTTTTTT	CASRAATLGTGELFF	TRBV5-1	TRBJ2-2	NA	NA
TGTGCCACCAGTGATCTCCAGACAGGGGGCAAAAATGAGCAGTTCTTC	CATSDLQTGGKNEQFF	TRBV24-1	TRBJ2-1	NA	TRBD1
TGTGCCAGCAGCTTAGCCGGGACAGGGGTAATGGGGGAGCAGTACTTC	CASSLAGTGVMGEQYF	TRBV7-9	TRBJ2-7	NA	TRBD1
TGTGCCAGCAGCCAAGAGACGGGTGGGCAGTACTTC	CASSQETGGQYF	TRBV4-2	TRBJ2-7	NA	NA
TGTGCCAGCAGCTTTGGGGAGCCCTATGGCTACACCTTC	CASSFGEPYGYTF	TRBV28	TRBJ1-2	NA	NA
TGTGCCAGCACAGGGGGGGCCCGGGACAGGGATGACGAGCAGTACTTC	CASTGGARDRDDEQYF	TRBV6-4	TRBJ2-7	NA	TRBD1
TGTGCCAGCAGTCCCTTTCTGAAAGCGGGAGAGCAGTTCTTC	CASSPFLKAGEQFF	TRBV6-5	TRBJ2-1	few	TRBD2
TGTGCCAGCAGCTTAGAGGGACAGGGGATCACTGAAGCTTTCTTT	CASSLEGQGITEAFF	TRBV11-2	TRBJ1-1	NA	TRBD1
TGTGCCAGTTCGAAGGGGGGGGGATACAATGAGCAGTTCTTC	CASSKGGGYNEQFF	TRBV6-5	TRBJ2-1	NA	NA
TGTGCCAGCAGTTGGCTGGAAGGGGGAGGGACTGAAGCTTTCTTT	CASSWLEGGGTEAFF	TRBV6-6	TRBJ1-1	NA	NA
TGTGCCAGCAGCTTAGAAGCGGGACCCTACAATGAGCAGTTCTTC	CASSLEAGPYNEQFF	TRBV7-2	TRBJ2-1	NA	TRBD2
TGTGCCAGTAGGAGATCTGTGGTCTCCTACAATGAGCAGTTCTTC	CASRRSVVSYNEQFF	TRBV19	TRBJ2-1	NA	NA
TGTGCCAGCAGCCCGGGACTCTTTACGCAGTATTTT	CASSPGLFTQYF	TRBV14	TRBJ2-3	NA	NA
TGTGCCAGCAGCCGGACAGGGTCGAGCACTGAAGCTTTCTTT	CASSRTGSSTEAFF	TRBV3-1/TRBV3-2	TRBJ1-1	NA	TRBD1
TGTGCCAGCAGCTTAGAGGTACACAGTTCCTACGAGCAGTACTTC	CASSLEVHSSYEQYF	TRBV11-2	TRBJ2-7	NA	NA
TGTGCCATCAGCCCGGGACAGAAGAACACCGGGGAGCTGTTTTTT	CAISPGQKNTGELFF	TRBV10-3	TRBJ2-2	NA	TRBD1
TGTGCCAGCAGTCCCATGGGGAGCTCCTACAATGAGCAGTTCTTC	CASSPMGSSYNEQFF	TRBV27	TRBJ2-1	NA	NA
TGTGCCAGCTCACGTCAAGAGCAGGGGGGCGAGCAGTACTTC	CASSRQEQGGEQYF	TRBV18	TRBJ2-7	once	NA
TGTGCCAGCAGCCAGGACAGGGGACCGGGCTCTGGAAACACCATATATTTT	CASSQDRGPGSGNTIYF	TRBV11-2	TRBJ1-3	NA	TRBD1
TGTGCCACAAAGAGCTCTGGGGCCAACGTCCTGACTTTC	CATKSSGANVLTF	TRBV15	TRBJ2-6	NA	NA
TGTGCCAGCAGTCAACTCGGACAGGGGGCTCGCACAGATACGCAGTATTTT	CASSQLGQGARTDTQYF	TRBV6-6	TRBJ2-3	NA	TRBD1
TGCGCCAGCAGCCTCGGGGGGGGCGCACACTACGAGCAGTACTTC	CASSLGGGAHYEQYF	TRBV5-1	TRBJ2-7	NA	TRBD2
TGTGCCAGCAGCTTATCGGTAGCGGCATACAATGAGCAGTTCTTC	CASSLSVAAYNEQFF	TRBV7-9	TRBJ2-1	NA	NA
TGTGCCAGCAGCTTAGATTACAGGGTGGGGACCCAGTACTTC	CASSLDYRVGTQYF	TRBV7-9	TRBJ2-5	NA	NA
TGTGCCACCTCCACCCCGCGGGGGCGGGGAGAGACCCAGTACTTC	CATSTPRGRGETQYF	TRBV15	TRBJ2-5	once	NA
TGTGCCAGCAGCCGACAGGGTAGCACAGATACGCAGTATTTT	CASSRQGSTDTQYF	TRBV7-9	TRBJ2-3	NA	TRBD1
TGCGCCAGCAGCTTGCCCGGACAGGAGGTGGGCTACGAGCAGTACTTC	CASSLPGQEVGYEQYF	TRBV5-1	TRBJ2-7	once	TRBD1
TGCAGCGTCAGCGGGAGCGCCCAAGAGACCCAGTACTTC	CSVSGSAQETQYF	TRBV29-1	TRBJ2-5	NA	TRBD2
TGTGCCAGCAGCCCAGGGGGAAACACCATATATTTT	CASSPGGNTIYF	TRBV6-5	TRBJ1-3	few	NA
TGTGCCAGTAGTAGGCGGCACCTGATCTCTGGAAACACCATATATTTT	CASSRRHLISGNTIYF	TRBV19	TRBJ1-3	NA	NA
TGTGCCAGCAGCGTGGGGACTTTACCGAATACGCAGTATTTT	CASSVGTLPNTQYF	TRBV9	TRBJ2-3	NA	NA
TGTGCCTGGAGTTGGGCCCCCAGGGTTGAAAAACTGTTTTTT	CAWSWAPRVEKLFF	TRBV30	TRBJ1-4	NA	NA
TGTGCCACCGGGTCCTCTAGCGGGGCGAACACCGGGGAGCTGTTTTTT	CATGSSSGANTGELFF	TRBV24-1	TRBJ2-2	NA	TRBD2
TGTGCCAGCAGCGGGGACACCGCCAATCAGCCCCAGCATTTT	CASSGDTANQPQHF	TRBV9	TRBJ1-5	NA	NA
TGTGCCAGCAGCTTAGGTACAGGAGACTATGGCTACACCTTC	CASSLGTGDYGYTF	TRBV11-2	TRBJ1-2	many	NA
TGTGCCAGCAGCCCTGGACTAGCGGAGACGTTGGAGACCCAGTACTTC	CASSPGLAETLETQYF	TRBV7-3	TRBJ2-5	NA	TRBD2
TGTGCCAGCATCCGATCTCTCCTCCGGAGCTCCTACAATGAGCAGTTCTTC	CASIRSLLRSSYNEQFF	TRBV2	TRBJ2-1	NA	NA
TGTGCCAGCAGCTTAGCTCCACGGGGAGTGAGAACTGAAGCTTTCTTT	CASSLAPRGVRTEAFF	TRBV7-9	TRBJ1-1	NA	NA
TGCGCCAGCAGCTTGGGACAGGGGGTCGGTCAGCCCCAGCATTTT	CASSLGQGVGQPQHF	TRBV5-1	TRBJ1-5	NA	TRBD1
TGTGCCAGCAGTTCTGAAGGGGCCGGCTACGAGCAGTACTTC	CASSSEGAGYEQYF	TRBV27	TRBJ2-7	once	NA
TGCGCCAGCACCGAGGGAACAGGGCGGACAGATACGCAGTATTTT	CASTEGTGRTDTQYF	TRBV10-2	TRBJ2-3	NA	NA
TGTGCCAGCAGGTTTGGCCTGGAGGGCTATGGCTACACCTTC	CASRFGLEGYGYTF	TRBV5-4	TRBJ1-2	few	NA
TGTGCCAGTAGTATAGTCCGGGGGAGCTCCTACAATGAGCAGTTCTTC	CASSIVRGSSYNEQFF	TRBV19	TRBJ2-1	once	NA
TGTGCCAGCAGCCCACATAACCAAGGGGACACCGGGGAGCTGTTTTTT	CASSPHNQGDTGELFF	TRBV5-6	TRBJ2-2	NA	NA
TGTGCCAGCAGGCCGACTAGTACCTACGAGCAGTACTTC	CASRPTSTYEQYF	TRBV12-3/TRBV12-4	TRBJ2-7	NA	NA
TGTGCCAGCAGCCTCGGGGGGGGCCAGCCCCAGCATTTT	CASSLGGGQPQHF	TRBV14	TRBJ1-5	NA	NA
TGTGCCAGCAGTTTAGTAGAGTACAATGAGCAGTTCTTC	CASSLVEYNEQFF	TRBV12-3/TRBV12-4	TRBJ2-1	NA	NA
TGCGCCAGCAGGGGGTCTGAGGGAGGGGCCTACGAGCAGTACTTC	CASRGSEGGAYEQYF	TRBV10-2	TRBJ2-7	NA	TRBD2
TGTGCCAGCAGCCAAGAGTCCCGCGGATCCCAGTACTTC	CASSQESRGSQYF	TRBV3-1/TRBV3-2	TRBJ2-4	NA	NA
TGCGCCAGCAGTGCGGGGACAGGGGCCTACGAGCAGTACTTC	CASSAGTGAYEQYF	TRBV10-1	TRBJ2-7	NA	TRBD1
TGTGCCAGCAGTCGGGACAGGCTCTACGAGCAGTACTTC	CASSRDRLYEQYF	TRBV6-5	TRBJ2-7	NA	TRBD1
TGCGCCAGCAGCCAAAGGGACAGCGCGACCTACGAGCAGTACTTC	CASSQRDSATYEQYF	TRBV4-1	TRBJ2-7	NA	TRBD1
TGTGCCAGCAGCTTGTTTAGGGGTATGAACACTGAAGCTTTCTTT	CASSLFRGMNTEAFF	TRBV5-5	TRBJ1-1	NA	NA
TGTGCCAGCAGTTCGCCTAGGGGGGGCGACGAGCAGTACTTC	CASSSPRGGDEQYF	TRBV28	TRBJ2-7	NA	NA
TGCGCCAGCAGCCAAGATCCCGAGCGGGAGGGGTCCTACAATGAGCAGTTCTTC	CASSQDPEREGSYNEQFF	TRBV4-1	TRBJ2-1	NA	TRBD2
TGTGCCATCCTGGACAGGCCCTACGAGCAGTACTTC	CAILDRPYEQYF	TRBV6-5	TRBJ2-7	once	TRBD1
TGTGCTAGTGGGGAACAGGATACCAGAACAACTGAAGCTTTCTTT	CASGEQDTRTTEAFF	TRBV12-5	TRBJ1-1	NA	NA
TGTGCCAGCAGTTACGTGACTAGCGGGAGGCGGGAGACCCAGTACTTC	CASSYVTSGRRETQYF	TRBV6-5	TRBJ2-5	NA	TRBD2